Listed here is a single TCR beta chain. The data derive from a study of blood T cell repertoires in COVID-19. The wider study: COVID-19 samples collected from the United States, Italy and Spain covered acute and convalescent phases. Sample material is recorded as cDNA or gDNA derived from T cells, B-cell-depleted T cells, or PBMCs.

Authors' data handling: Reference gene primer amplification yielded estimated nucleated cell counts. Libraries were prepared by immunoSEQ multiplex PCR; TCRdb keeps only in-frame clonotypes and omits some of them. V and J calls and clone size are those listed in that table; D and trimming were worked out from the DNA. Of about 160,000 clones in the sample, about nine tenths were seen once. Sequences were obtained from peripheral blood. The sequence came from a man aged 18 to 29 with acute or convalescent COVID-19.

The CDR3: CASGLSQGVLRATNEKLFF. CDR3 sequence (DNA): TGTGCTAGTGGTTTAAGCCAGGGGGTTCTCAGAGCAACTAATGAAAAACTGTTTTTT. The rearrangement uses TRBV12-5 and TRBJ1-4; 7 positions match TRBD1. This CDR3 contains 19 residues. V lost 3 bases, J lost 0 bases, and 13 bases stayed unmatched. The germline V gene has CDR1 LGHNT and CDR2 FRNRAP.